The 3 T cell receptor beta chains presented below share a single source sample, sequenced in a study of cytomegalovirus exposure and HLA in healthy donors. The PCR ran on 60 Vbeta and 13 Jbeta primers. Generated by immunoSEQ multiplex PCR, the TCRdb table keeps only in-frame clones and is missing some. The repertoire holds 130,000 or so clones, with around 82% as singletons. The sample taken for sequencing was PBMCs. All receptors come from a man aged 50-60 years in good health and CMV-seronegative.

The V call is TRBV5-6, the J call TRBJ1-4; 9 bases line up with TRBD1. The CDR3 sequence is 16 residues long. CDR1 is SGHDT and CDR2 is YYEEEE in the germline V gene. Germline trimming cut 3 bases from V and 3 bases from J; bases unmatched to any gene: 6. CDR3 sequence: CASSSTGGVANEKLFF. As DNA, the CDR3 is TGTGCCAGCAGCTCTACAGGGGGCGTCGCTAATGAAAAACTGTTTTTT.

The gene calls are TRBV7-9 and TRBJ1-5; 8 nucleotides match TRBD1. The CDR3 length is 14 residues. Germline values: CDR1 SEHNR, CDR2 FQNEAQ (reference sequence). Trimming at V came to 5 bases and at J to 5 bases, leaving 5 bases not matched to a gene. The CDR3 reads CASSPDREYQPQHF. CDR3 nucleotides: TGTGCCAGCAGCCCGGACAGGGAATATCAGCCCCAGCATTTT.

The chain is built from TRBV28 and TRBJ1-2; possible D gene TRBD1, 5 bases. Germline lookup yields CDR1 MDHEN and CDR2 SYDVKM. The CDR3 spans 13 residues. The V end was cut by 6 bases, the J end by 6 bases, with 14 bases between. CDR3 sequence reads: CASRRGGGNGYTF. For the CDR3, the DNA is TGTGCCAGCAGGCGTGGGGGGGGTAATGGCTACACCTTC.